This T cell receptor (beta chain) was observed in a study of OX40 agonist ivuxolimab in advanced cancers. As for the study in general: Patients treated during dose escalation were battling hepatocellular carcinoma, melanoma, renal cell or head and neck cancer. Those enrolled were approximately 87% male, with a mean age of about 66 years and ages from about 20 to 85. Study-level results: On average, CD8+ T cells showed a greater number of expanded clones than CD4+.

This CDR3 spans 15 amino acids. Germline values: CDR1 SGHTS, CDR2 YDEGEE. V shed 5 bases, J shed 2 bases, and the junction held 5 bases outside the gene matches. If patients had autoimmune disease history or systemic immunosuppression, they were excluded. Points on this clone: The antigen remains unidentified.

Assay: immunoSEQ multiplex PCR; the TCRdb copy retains only in-frame clones and omits some. Here the sample spans tens of thousands of clones, 75% to 95% being singletons. The receptor was derived from an adult with an advanced solid tumor such as melanoma, head and neck, liver or kidney cancer. This chain connects TRBV5-8 to TRBJ2-1; 9 bases align to TRBD2. Sample: CD4+ or CD8+ T cells sorted from blood, taken in a trial of the OX40 agonist ivuxolimab. CDR3 DNA sequence: TGTGCCAGCAGAATTACTAGCGGGCCCTACAATGAGCAGTTCTTC. Translating it yields CASRITSGPYNEQFF.